This T cell receptor beta chain was observed in a study of blood T cell repertoires in COVID-19. Overall study: The analysed material was cDNA or gDNA that came from T cells, B-cell-depleted T cells, or PBMCs.

Per germline, CDR1 SGHDN and CDR2 FVKESK. The CDR3 length is 14 residues. J was trimmed by 4 bases and V by 4 bases; bases with no gene match: 5. This table comes from immunoSEQ multiplex PCR, and its TCRdb copy is limited to in-frame clones, with some not included. The data show under 120,000 clones, about 85% seen once. In this sample, this clone turned up a few times. Source material: peripheral blood. The sequence came from a human donor in a cohort sampled during active COVID-19. The chain carries TRBV14 and TRBJ1-2, with 8 nucleotides matching TRBD1. CDR3 DNA: TGTGCCAGCAGCCCGGGACAGGACCTCTATGGCTACACCTTC. This codes for CASSPGQDLYGYTF. The variable domain in full, with the rest retrieved from reference TRBV14 and TRBJ1-2, is EAGVTQFPSHSVIEKGQTVTLRCDPISGHDNLYWYRRVMGKEIKFLLHFVKESKQDESGMPNNRFLAERTGGTYSTLKVQPAELEDSGVYFCASSPGQDLYGYTFGSGTRLTVV.